The rows below give T cell receptor beta chains drawn from one sample of a study of CD8 T cells in ankylosing spondylitis. Using its own MiXCR run on the 5' RACE reads, TCRdb lists one record per CDR3 protein. The table records around 490,000 distinct CDR3 sequences, about 5.7% of them present only once. Sequenced material: blood, either unsorted or a sorted T cell fraction (not recorded which). The receptors here all came from a male donor with ankylosing spondylitis. The CDR3 runs from the conserved cysteine through the conserved F or W. D genes are given only for firm matches. For some rows the clone size is stated as once, few or many, or as a class when expanded; others skip it.

many TRBJ2-7 TRBV5-6 . CASSLAFGEYEQYF TGTGCCAGCAGCTTGGCCTTCGGGGAGTACGAGCAGTACTTC
many TRBJ2-1 TRBV20-1 . CSLYLRGEQFF TGCAGTCTTTATTTACGGGGTGAGCAGTTCTTC
. TRBJ2-7 TRBV20-1 . CSARDPRGSSYEQYF TGCAGTGCTAGAGACCCCCGAGGCAGCTCCTACGAGCAGTACTTC
. TRBJ2-5 TRBV5-1 . CASSHRDPQETQYF TGCGCCAGCAGCCACCGGGACCCACAAGAGACCCAGTACTTC
. TRBJ1-2 TRBV19 TRBD1 CASNKGQLYGYTF TGTGCCAGTAATAAGGGACAGCTCTATGGCTACACCTTC
many TRBJ2-1 TRBV11-2 TRBD1 CASSRTFDRVEFWNEQFF TGTGCCAGCAGCCGTACTTTTGACAGGGTTGAGTTCTGGAATGAGCAGTTCTTC
many TRBJ2-3 TRBV9 . CASSVGPGASTDTQYF TGTGCCAGCAGCGTCGGGCCAGGGGCTAGCACAGATACGCAGTATTTT
many TRBJ2-1 TRBV7-2 TRBD2 CASSLSAWLAGYNEQFF TGTGCCAGCAGCTTATCCGCTTGGCTAGCGGGCTACAATGAGCAGTTCTTC
many TRBJ2-1 TRBV20-1 TRBD1 CSGLGDRGLYDEQFF TGCAGCGGGCTAGGAGACAGGGGGCTTTATGATGAGCAGTTCTTC
. TRBJ2-6 TRBV7-6 . CASSLAVGVTGANVLTF TGTGCCAGCAGCTTAGCTGTTGGGGTGACTGGGGCCAACGTCCTGACTTTC
many TRBJ2-7 TRBV6-5 TRBD1 CASSYGYPGQGNMVQYF TGTGCCAGCAGTTACGGGTACCCGGGACAGGGGAATATGGTGCAGTACTTC
many TRBJ1-2 TRBV4-3 . CASSLSLDGGLHGYTF TGCGCCAGCAGCCTTAGTTTGGACGGGGGGCTCCATGGCTACACCTTC
many TRBJ1-1 TRBV29-1 . CSVEGYSDREAFF TGCAGCGTTGAAGGGTATTCGGATAGGGAAGCTTTCTTT
many TRBJ2-4 TRBV20-1 . CSARDHFLAKNIQYF TGCAGTGCTAGAGATCACTTCCTAGCCAAAAACATTCAGTACTTC
many TRBJ2-1 TRBV13 . CASKDGRDNEQFF TGTGCCAGCAAAGACGGCAGGGACAATGAGCAGTTCTTC
. TRBJ2-7 TRBV12-3/TRBV12-4 . CASKGQNLYEQYF TGTGCCAGCAAAGGACAGAACCTCTACGAGCAGTACTTC
many TRBJ1-1 TRBV6-5 TRBD1 CASSHPRDREKLNTEAFF TGTGCCAGCAGTCACCCCCGGGACAGGGAAAAATTGAACACTGAAGCTTTCTTT
. TRBJ2-7 TRBV20-1 TRBD1 CSARWTGSPYEQYF TGCAGTGCTAGGTGGACAGGGAGCCCCTACGAGCAGTACTTC
many TRBJ1-6 TRBV7-9 . CASSPDSSYNSPLHF TGTGCCAGCAGCCCCGATAGCTCCTATAATTCACCCCTCCACTTT
many TRBJ1-1 TRBV20-1 TRBD1 CSAKGMDRGDTEAFF TGCAGTGCTAAAGGGATGGACAGGGGGGACACTGAAGCTTTCTTT
many TRBJ1-2 TRBV12-3/TRBV12-4 . CASSPRIVSYGYTF TGTGCCAGCAGTCCCAGGATCGTCTCCTATGGCTACACCTTC
many TRBJ1-1 TRBV7-9 . CASSLVLSTEAFF TGTGCCAGCAGCTTAGTATTATCCACTGAAGCTTTCTTT
many TRBJ2-3 TRBV27 TRBD2 CASRLAGAPTDTQYF TGTGCCAGCAGACTAGCGGGAGCCCCCACAGATACGCAGTATTTT
many TRBJ1-2 TRBV28 . CASDSSNYGYTF TGTGCCAGCGACAGCTCTAACTATGGCTACACCTTC
many TRBJ1-2 TRBV27 TRBD1 CASRGTGRDNYGYTF TGTGCCAGCAGGGGGACAGGGAGAGATAACTATGGCTACACCTTC
many TRBJ1-6 TRBV6-1 TRBD1 CASGTELENSPLHF TGTGCCAGTGGGACAGAACTAGAGAATTCACCCCTCCACTTT
many TRBJ2-7 TRBV27 . CASSFIGNEQYF TGTGCCAGCAGTTTTATTGGGAATGAGCAGTACTTC
many TRBJ2-3 TRBV2 TRBD1 CASSTRQGASTDTQYF TGTGCCAGCAGTACACGACAGGGGGCGAGCACAGATACGCAGTATTTT
many TRBJ2-3 TRBV28 TRBD2 CASSPGASGEITDTQYF TGTGCCAGCAGTCCCGGGGCTAGCGGGGAGATCACAGATACGCAGTATTTT
. TRBJ2-7 TRBV18 . CASSPSAGSYEQYF TGTGCCAGCTCACCATCGGCAGGATCCTACGAGCAGTACTTC
. TRBJ1-2 TRBV6-5 . CASSSNLGQLLNYGYTF TGTGCCAGCAGTTCCAACCTCGGACAGCTGCTTAACTATGGCTACACCTTC
many TRBJ2-7 TRBV20-1 TRBD1 CSAHRDSSYEQYF TGCAGTGCTCACCGGGACAGCTCCTACGAGCAGTACTTC
few TRBJ2-5 TRBV7-6 TRBD2 CASSYGLAAQETQYF TGTGCCAGCAGCTACGGACTAGCGGCCCAAGAGACCCAGTACTTC
many TRBJ1-2 TRBV12-3/TRBV12-4 . CASALAGLSYGYTF TGTGCCAGCGCCTTAGCCGGGCTGAGCTATGGCTACACCTTC
many TRBJ2-3 TRBV4-3 . CASSHKTGEGDTQYF TGCGCCAGCAGCCATAAGACAGGAGAAGGAGATACGCAGTATTTT
many TRBJ1-5 TRBV7-3 . CASSWTADQPQHF TGTGCCAGCAGCTGGACGGCTGATCAGCCCCAGCATTTT
many TRBJ2-2 TRBV9 . CASSVAGQSTGELFF TGTGCCAGCAGCGTAGCCGGACAGAGCACCGGGGAGCTGTTTTTT
many TRBJ2-5 TRBV20-1 TRBD2 CSAKVPGLALWETQYF TGCAGTGCCAAAGTTCCGGGACTAGCGCTGTGGGAGACCCAGTACTTC
few TRBJ1-1 TRBV5-1 . CASSLERGRAKAFF TGCGCCAGCAGCTTGGAGCGAGGGCGGGCCAAAGCTTTCTTT
many TRBJ2-7 TRBV5-1 . CASSLSDVAYEQYF TGCGCCAGCAGCTTGAGTGATGTTGCCTACGAGCAGTACTTC
. TRBJ1-5 TRBV12-3/TRBV12-4 TRBD1 CASSLSRGLVQPQHF TGTGCCAGCAGTTTATCGAGGGGGCTAGTCCAGCCCCAGCATTTT
many TRBJ1-3 TRBV6-1 . CASEGSGYSSGNTIYF TGTGCCAGCGAAGGGTCGGGGTACAGCTCTGGAAACACCATATATTTT
many TRBJ2-7 TRBV5-1 TRBD2 CASSRVAGTGEQYF TGCGCCAGCAGTAGAGTAGCGGGGACCGGCGAGCAGTACTTC
many TRBJ1-2 TRBV29-1 . CSVAELNGYTF TGCAGCGTTGCAGAGTTGAATGGCTACACCTTC
many TRBJ2-2 TRBV7-9 . CASSQRTAPNTGELFF TGTGCCAGCAGCCAACGGACAGCTCCGAACACCGGGGAGCTGTTTTTT